A selection of T cell receptor beta chains follows, all from one sample in a study of T cell responses to AZD1222 COVID-19 vaccine. Profiled with immunoSEQ multiplex PCR; TCRdb holds only in-frame clones, not every one. The data show roughly 150,000 clones, 90% to 95% seen once. The sample consisted of peripheral blood, taken on day 0 of AZD1222 vaccination. The receptors here all came from an adult in good health. Both conserved end residues are part of each CDR3. D genes are given only for firm matches. Expanded clones get a size class; other rows say once, few or many, or leave the size out.

D,J,size,V,CDR3,DNA
NA,TRBJ1-1,NA,TRBV11-2,CASSLVRRTEAFF,TGTGCCAGCAGCTTAGTAAGGAGGACTGAAGCTTTCTTT
NA,TRBJ2-3,NA,TRBV5-8,CASSLRRSTDTQYF,TGTGCCAGCAGCTTAAGAAGGAGCACAGATACGCAGTATTTT
TRBD2,TRBJ2-1,NA,TRBV6-4,CASSVEAAGGNEQFF,TGTGCCAGCAGCGTAGAAGCAGCGGGAGGGAATGAGCAGTTCTTC
NA,TRBJ1-2,NA,TRBV7-9,CASSERRDGYTF,TGTGCCAGCAGCGAGAGACGGGATGGCTACACCTTC
TRBD1,TRBJ2-7,NA,TRBV12-5,CASGLGTGFYEQYF,TGTGCTAGTGGTTTAGGGACAGGGTTCTACGAGCAGTACTTC
TRBD1,TRBJ2-7,once,TRBV3-1/TRBV3-2,CASSQEGTVIREQYF,TGTGCCAGCAGCCAAGAAGGGACAGTTATCCGCGAGCAGTACTTC
TRBD1,TRBJ2-7,NA,TRBV5-1,CASSLASTGGSREQYF,TGCGCCAGCAGCTTGGCGTCGACAGGGGGTTCTAGGGAGCAGTACTTC
NA,TRBJ2-7,NA,TRBV11-1,CASSLERDYPYEQYF,TGTGCCAGCAGCTTAGAACGGGATTACCCCTACGAGCAGTACTTC
NA,TRBJ2-3,NA,TRBV9,CASSGTTKASTDTQYF,TGTGCCAGCAGCGGTACGACTAAAGCAAGCACAGATACGCAGTATTTT
NA,TRBJ2-1,NA,TRBV5-1,CASSLMAGQNNEQFF,TGCGCCAGCAGCTTGATGGCGGGACAGAACAATGAGCAGTTCTTC
TRBD1,TRBJ1-1,NA,TRBV5-4,CASSLTGGANTEAFF,TGTGCCAGCAGCTTAACAGGGGGCGCGAACACTGAAGCTTTCTTT
NA,TRBJ2-7,NA,TRBV7-2,CASSRIAGFEQYF,TGTGCCAGCAGCCGAATAGCAGGGTTCGAGCAGTACTTC
NA,TRBJ2-3,NA,TRBV29-1,CSGRGGRGLSTDTQYF,TGCAGCGGCAGAGGAGGCCGGGGACTTAGCACAGATACGCAGTATTTT
NA,TRBJ2-2,NA,TRBV9,CASSVDMSGELFF,TGTGCCAGCAGCGTAGATATGTCCGGGGAGCTGTTTTTT
NA,TRBJ2-7,few,TRBV7-2,CASSLAGVYEQYF,TGTGCCAGCAGCTTAGCGGGAGTTTACGAGCAGTACTTC
NA,TRBJ1-1,once,TRBV7-3,CASSLGGVTNTEAFF,TGTGCCAGCAGCTTGGGTGGGGTTACGAACACTGAAGCTTTCTTT
NA,TRBJ2-7,NA,TRBV9,CASSDDGTTGYEQYF,TGTGCCAGCAGCGATGACGGGACAACAGGCTACGAGCAGTACTTC
TRBD1,TRBJ1-4,NA,TRBV10-1,CASSEGTGVRGEKLFF,TGCGCCAGCAGTGAAGGGACAGGGGTTCGAGGGGAAAAACTGTTTTTT
TRBD2,TRBJ2-3,NA,TRBV5-8,CASSLNQGTSGSTSTDTQYF,TGTGCCAGCAGCTTGAACCAGGGGACTAGCGGGAGCACGAGCACAGATACGCAGTATTTT
NA,TRBJ2-3,NA,TRBV24-1,CATSGGGTQYF,TGTGCCACCAGTGGGGGCGGTACGCAGTATTTT
NA,TRBJ1-1,NA,TRBV7-9,CASSLQGGETEAFF,TGTGCCAGCAGCTTACAGGGTGGCGAAACTGAAGCTTTCTTT
TRBD1,TRBJ1-5,NA,TRBV6-5,CASRGSTGEGQPQHF,TGTGCCAGCAGAGGATCGACAGGGGAAGGTCAGCCCCAGCATTTT
NA,TRBJ1-1,once,TRBV5-1,CASSPGGGSDEAFF,TGCGCCAGCAGCCCTGGGGGAGGGTCCGACGAAGCTTTCTTT
NA,TRBJ2-3,NA,TRBV7-7,CASSLSVGAPDTQYF,TGTGCCAGCAGCTTATCTGTAGGTGCCCCAGATACGCAGTATTTT
TRBD1,TRBJ2-7,few,TRBV5-4,CASSLKGASYEQYF,TGTGCCAGCAGCTTGAAGGGGGCCTCCTACGAGCAGTACTTC
NA,TRBJ1-2,NA,TRBV5-1,CASSPSGGGDNYGYTF,TGCGCCAGCAGCCCATCGGGGGGAGGGGACAACTATGGCTACACCTTC
NA,TRBJ1-4,NA,TRBV6-5,CASSNSRSGEKLFF,TGTGCCAGCAGTAACTCAAGGAGTGGTGAAAAACTGTTTTTT
TRBD1,TRBJ1-2,NA,TRBV29-1,CSVKLTTGTGYTF,TGCAGCGTCAAACTCACGACAGGGACGGGCTACACCTTC
TRBD1,TRBJ1-4,NA,TRBV9,CASSPRTGADEKLFF,TGTGCCAGCAGCCCGCGGACAGGGGCAGATGAAAAACTGTTTTTT
NA,TRBJ1-3,NA,TRBV6-5,CASSFLPLSGNTIYF,TGTGCCAGCAGTTTCTTACCCCTCTCTGGAAACACCATATATTTT
NA,TRBJ1-4,NA,TRBV5-1,CASSLTGTSNEKLFF,TGCGCCAGCAGCTTAACCGGGACATCTAATGAAAAACTGTTTTTT
NA,TRBJ2-7,NA,TRBV6-5,CASRDNYEQYF,TGTGCCAGCAGGGATAACTACGAGCAGTACTTC
TRBD1,TRBJ2-2,NA,TRBV10-2,CASSGDSLNTGELFF,TGCGCCAGCAGTGGGGACAGCTTAAACACCGGGGAGCTGTTTTTT
TRBD2,TRBJ2-1,once,TRBV7-2,CASSLRSGAYNEQFF,TGTGCCAGCAGCTTACGAAGCGGGGCCTACAATGAGCAGTTCTTC
NA,TRBJ1-3,NA,TRBV18,CASSPQDVRGISGNTIYF,TGTGCCAGCTCACCCCAGGACGTGAGGGGGATCTCTGGAAACACCATATATTTT
TRBD1,TRBJ2-5,NA,TRBV24-1,CATSDPDREETQYF,TGTGCCACCAGTGATCCCGACAGGGAAGAGACCCAGTACTTC
TRBD1,TRBJ1-2,once,TRBV7-2,CASSFGTGDYGYTF,TGTGCCAGCAGCTTTGGGACAGGGGATTATGGCTACACCTTC
NA,TRBJ1-1,NA,TRBV28,CASSSLLGVGTEAFF,TGTGCCAGCAGTTCCCTTTTAGGGGTGGGCACTGAAGCTTTCTTT
TRBD2,TRBJ2-7,NA,TRBV3-1/TRBV3-2,CASSPRVRTSSSEQYF,TGTGCCAGCAGCCCCCGGGTCCGGACTAGTTCCTCCGAGCAGTACTTC
NA,TRBJ2-7,NA,TRBV6-5,CASSPSYEQYF,TGTGCCAGCAGCCCGTCCTACGAGCAGTACTTC
TRBD2,TRBJ2-2,NA,TRBV12-3/TRBV12-4,CASSPGTSLFF,TGTGCCAGCAGTCCGGGGACTAGCCTGTTTTTT
NA,TRBJ1-6,NA,TRBV19,CASSITELSPLHF,TGTGCCAGTAGTATAACCGAGCTATCACCCCTCCACTTT
NA,TRBJ2-4,NA,TRBV27,CASSYGRAKNIQYF,TGTGCCAGCAGCTACGGGAGAGCCAAAAACATTCAGTACTTC